This T cell receptor beta chain was identified during a study of OX40 agonist ivuxolimab in advanced cancers. In terms of the full investigation: Ivuxolimab was a fully human IgG2 agonistic monoclonal antibody targeting the costimulatory receptor OX40 (CD134). Intravenous ivuxolimab was administered to patients every 2 weeks at six dose levels: 0.01, 0.1, 0.3, 1.5, 3 and 10 mg/kg. Of the 50 or so patients in dose escalation, 19 had hepatocellular carcinoma, some 15 had melanoma, 9 had renal cell carcinoma and 9 had head and neck cancer. The dose-escalation cohort was about 87% male with a mean age of about 54 years, ranging from about 20 to 85. Patients were allowed to have had prior anti-PD-1, anti-PD-L1 or anti-CTLA-4 therapy, and around 40% of the dose-escalation patients had previously received checkpoint inhibitors. Partial responses were achieved by three dose-escalation patients, of whom one had hepatocellular carcinoma and two had cutaneous melanoma. Peripheral TCRbeta sequencing aimed to test whether ivuxolimab altered TCR sequence diversity and caused clonal T-cell expansion. The paper reports the monotherapy dose-escalation portion (N of about 51 patients) of the phase I ivuxolimab trial.

In regard to this clone: The specificity of this receptor is unknown. Per-base qualities were not stored, and no clone one base away is much larger.

The CDR3 contains 14 residues, cysteine and phenylalanine counted. The CDR3 DNA has 42 bases and is translated from base 1. CDR1 is given as SNHLY and CDR2 as FYNNEI, both from the germline V gene. After removal of 4 bases from V and 5 bases from J, the junction retains 2 bases not matched to a gene. Patients with a history of autoimmune disease or receiving systemic immunosuppression were excluded from the trial. Peripheral blood for TCR sequencing was collected from all dose cohorts at baseline, on cycle 4 day 1, and on cycle 7 day 1. Samples were obtained from an open-label, multicenter, first-in-human phase I dose-escalation trial of ivuxolimab. Adults with locally advanced or metastatic melanoma, renal cell carcinoma, hepatocellular carcinoma or head and neck squamous cell carcinoma were enrolled in the trial. Before TCR sequencing, CD4+ T cells and CD8+ T cells were sorted from peripheral blood as separate populations.

For sequencing of the TCRbeta CDR3 region, genomic DNA was extracted from the sorted cells. The immunoSEQ Assay was used for sequencing of TCRbeta CDR3 regions. TCRdb mirrors the immuneACCESS table, restricted to in-frame sequences. Some clones are absent from its copies; in checked studies, under half trace to an unresolved V gene, and the reason for the others is unknown. This sample lists some 77,000 clones; over 80% were detected once. In total, the top ten clones hold about 9.4% of the sample. The paper's findings and limits, for the study overall: On average, CD8+ T cells showed more expanded clones than CD4+ T cells after ivuxolimab. Low levels of normalized T-cell clonal expansion were also seen in some patients who did not respond. Which antigens the clonally expanded peripheral T cells were specific for was not determined. At doses from 0.1 to 3.0 mg/kg, clonal expansion was seen in both CD4+ and CD8+ blood T cells between baseline and week 6. In the 0.1-3.0 mg/kg groups, partial responders were among the patients with the lowest normalized peripheral clonal expansion, particularly in CD8+ T cells.

The V and J genes are TRBV2 and TRBJ2-1, with TRBD1 matching 10 junction bases. The sample was CD4+ or CD8+ T cells sorted from blood, taken in a trial of the OX40 agonist ivuxolimab. The TCR comes from an adult with an advanced solid tumor such as melanoma, head and neck, liver or kidney cancer. The nucleotide sequence is given as TGTGCCAGCAGTGTAGGGACAGGGGACAATGAGCAGTTCTTC. It codes for CASSVGTGDNEQFF.